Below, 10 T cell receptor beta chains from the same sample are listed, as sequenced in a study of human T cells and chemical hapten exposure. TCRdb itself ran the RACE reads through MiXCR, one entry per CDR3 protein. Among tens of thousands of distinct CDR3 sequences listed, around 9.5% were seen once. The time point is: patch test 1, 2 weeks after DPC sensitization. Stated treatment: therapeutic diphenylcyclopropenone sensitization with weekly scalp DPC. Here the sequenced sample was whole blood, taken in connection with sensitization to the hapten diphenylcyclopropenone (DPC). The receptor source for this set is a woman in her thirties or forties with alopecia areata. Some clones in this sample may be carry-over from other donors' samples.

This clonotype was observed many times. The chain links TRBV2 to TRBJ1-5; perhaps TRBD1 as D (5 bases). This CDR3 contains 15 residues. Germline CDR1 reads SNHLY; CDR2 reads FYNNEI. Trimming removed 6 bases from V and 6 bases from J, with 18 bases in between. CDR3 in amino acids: CASSAWGTGLQPQHF. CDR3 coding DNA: TGTGCCAGCAGCGCGTGGGGGACGGGCCTTCAGCCCCAGCATTTT.

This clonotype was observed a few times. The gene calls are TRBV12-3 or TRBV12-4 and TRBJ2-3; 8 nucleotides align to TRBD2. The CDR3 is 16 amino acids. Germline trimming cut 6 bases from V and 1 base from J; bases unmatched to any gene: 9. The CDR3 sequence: CASRTRGGGRTDTQYF. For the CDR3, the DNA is TGTGCCAGCAGGACGAGAGGCGGGGGGCGCACAGATACGCAGTATTTT.

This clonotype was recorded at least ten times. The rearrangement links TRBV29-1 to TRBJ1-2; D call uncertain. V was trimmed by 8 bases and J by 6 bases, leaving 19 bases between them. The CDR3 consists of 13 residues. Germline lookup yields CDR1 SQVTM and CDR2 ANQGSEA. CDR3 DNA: TGCAGCTTCTTGGGTGCAGGAGGAAATGGCTACACCTTC. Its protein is CSFLGAGGNGYTF.

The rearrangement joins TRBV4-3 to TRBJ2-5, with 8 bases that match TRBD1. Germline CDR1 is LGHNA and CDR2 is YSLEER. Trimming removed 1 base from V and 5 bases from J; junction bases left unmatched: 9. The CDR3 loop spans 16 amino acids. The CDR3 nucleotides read TGCGCCAGCAGCCAAGGACCTGGACAGGGTATTGAGACCCAGTACTTC. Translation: CASSQGPGQGIETQYF.

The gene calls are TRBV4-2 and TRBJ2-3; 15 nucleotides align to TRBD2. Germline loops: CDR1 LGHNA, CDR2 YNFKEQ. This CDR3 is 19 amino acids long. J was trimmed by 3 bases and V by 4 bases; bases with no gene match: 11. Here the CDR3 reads CASSRPGLAGGPRTDTQYF. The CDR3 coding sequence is TGTGCCAGCAGCCGCCCAGGACTAGCGGGGGGGCCAAGGACAGATACGCAGTATTTT.

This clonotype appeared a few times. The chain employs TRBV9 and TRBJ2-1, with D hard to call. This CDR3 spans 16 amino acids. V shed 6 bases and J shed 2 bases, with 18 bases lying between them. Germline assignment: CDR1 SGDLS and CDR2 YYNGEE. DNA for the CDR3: TGTGCCAGCACCTTTTCTGCGACTCGCACCTACAATGAGCAGTTCTTC. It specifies CASTFSATRTYNEQFF.

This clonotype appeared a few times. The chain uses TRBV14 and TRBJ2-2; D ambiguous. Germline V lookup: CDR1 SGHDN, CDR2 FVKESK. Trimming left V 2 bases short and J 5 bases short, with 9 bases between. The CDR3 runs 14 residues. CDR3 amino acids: CASSQQTITGELFF. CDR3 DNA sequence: TGTGCCAGCAGCCAACAGACAATTACCGGGGAGCTGTTTTTT.

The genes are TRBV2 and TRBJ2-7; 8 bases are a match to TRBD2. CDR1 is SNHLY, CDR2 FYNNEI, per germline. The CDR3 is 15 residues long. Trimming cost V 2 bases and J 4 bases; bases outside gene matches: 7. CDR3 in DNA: TGTGCCAGCAGTGAACTAGCGGGTCTCCTTTACGAGCAGTACTTC. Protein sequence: CASSELAGLLYEQYF.

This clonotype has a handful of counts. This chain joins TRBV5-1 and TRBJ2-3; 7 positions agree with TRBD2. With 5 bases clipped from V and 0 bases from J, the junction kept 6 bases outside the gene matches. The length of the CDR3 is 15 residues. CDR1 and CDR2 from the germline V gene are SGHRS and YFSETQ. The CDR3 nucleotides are TGCGCCAGCAGGCTGACTAGCTCCAGCACAGATACGCAGTATTTT. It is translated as CASRLTSSSTDTQYF. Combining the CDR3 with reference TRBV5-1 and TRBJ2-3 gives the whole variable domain KAGVTQTPRYLIKTRGQQVTLSCSPISGHRSVSWYQQTPGQGLQFLFEYFSETQRNKGNFPGRFSGRQFSNSRSEMNVSTLELGDSALYLCASRLTSSSTDTQYFGPGTRLTVL.

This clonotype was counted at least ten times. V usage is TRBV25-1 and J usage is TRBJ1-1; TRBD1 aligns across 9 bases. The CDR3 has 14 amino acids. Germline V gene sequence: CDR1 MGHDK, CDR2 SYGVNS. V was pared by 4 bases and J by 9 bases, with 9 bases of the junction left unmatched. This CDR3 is CASSAMTGGGQAFF. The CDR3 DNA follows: TGTGCCAGCAGTGCCATGACAGGGGGAGGGCAAGCTTTCTTT.